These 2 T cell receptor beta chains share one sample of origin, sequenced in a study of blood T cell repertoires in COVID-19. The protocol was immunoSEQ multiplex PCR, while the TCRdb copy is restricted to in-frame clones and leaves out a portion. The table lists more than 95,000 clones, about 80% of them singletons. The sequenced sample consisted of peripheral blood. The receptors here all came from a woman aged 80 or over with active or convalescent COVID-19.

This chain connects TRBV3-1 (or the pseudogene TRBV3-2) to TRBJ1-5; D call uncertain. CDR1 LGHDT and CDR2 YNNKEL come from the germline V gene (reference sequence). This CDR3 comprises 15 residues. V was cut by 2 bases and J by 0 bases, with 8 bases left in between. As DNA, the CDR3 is TGTGCCAGCAGCCAAAGCTACAGTAGCAATCAGCCCCAGCATTTT. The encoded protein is CASSQSYSSNQPQHF.

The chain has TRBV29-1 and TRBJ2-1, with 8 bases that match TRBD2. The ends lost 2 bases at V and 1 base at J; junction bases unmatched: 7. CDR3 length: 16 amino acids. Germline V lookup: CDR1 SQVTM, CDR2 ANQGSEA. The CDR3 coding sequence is TGCAGCGTTGAACCCGGGGTAGCGGGGTCCTACAATGAGCAGTTCTTC. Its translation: CSVEPGVAGSYNEQFF.